This T cell receptor (beta chain) emerged from a study of Ad26.COV2.S vaccination and SARS-CoV-2 variants. Method: immunoSEQ multiplex PCR; TCRdb's copy keeps in-frame clones and lacks some. The table includes about 380,000 clones, 83% detected once. The germline CDR1 and CDR2 sequences are LGHNA and YNFKEQ. The V end was cut by 0 bases, the J end by 6 bases, with 3 bases between. CDR3 length: 12 amino acids. Indicated treatment: roughly 19 received Ad26.COV2.S at low or high dose, single or two shots; 5 received placebo; per-sample allocation not given. Samples came from day 63 after the first vaccine or placebo injection.

The clonotype comes from a person between 18 and 59 years old who received the Ad26.COV2.S COVID-19 vaccine or a placebo. The input for sequencing was peripheral blood, taken in a trial of Ad26.COV2.S vaccine versus placebo. V is TRBV4-2 and J is TRBJ2-4; D remains ambiguous. CDR3 sequence reads: CASSQDLNIQYF. The CDR3 coding sequence is TGTGCCAGCAGCCAAGACTTAAACATTCAGTACTTC.